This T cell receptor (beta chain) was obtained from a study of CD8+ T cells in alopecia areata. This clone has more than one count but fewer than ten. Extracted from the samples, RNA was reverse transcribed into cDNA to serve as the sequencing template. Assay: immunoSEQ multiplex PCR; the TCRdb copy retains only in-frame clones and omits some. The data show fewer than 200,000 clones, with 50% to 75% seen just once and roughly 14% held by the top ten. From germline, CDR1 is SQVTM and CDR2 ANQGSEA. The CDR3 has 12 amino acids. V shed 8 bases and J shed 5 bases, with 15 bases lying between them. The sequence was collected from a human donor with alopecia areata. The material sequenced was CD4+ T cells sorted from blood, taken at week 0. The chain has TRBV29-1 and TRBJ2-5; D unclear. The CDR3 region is CSSSLGRETQYF. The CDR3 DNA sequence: TGCAGCTCCAGTCTGGGTCGGGAGACCCAGTACTTC.